This TCR beta chain emerged from a study of T cells in women clearing cervical HPV infection. Comment on this clone: From the germline J gene comes the end of the CDR3, since the read stops 3 residues before it.

The method was immunoSEQ multiplex PCR; TCRdb's version includes in-frame clones alone and lacks a portion of them. The sample is made up of tens of thousands of clones, and the top ten hold approximately 6% of it. Germline lookup yields CDR1 SGHDN and CDR2 FVKESK. The ends were cut back, 4 bases at V and 8 bases at J, with 6 bases in the middle. CDR3 length equals 11 residues. Sequencing was performed on blood buffy coat. The chain uses TRBV14 and TRBJ1-3; D is ambiguous. The clonotype comes from a woman between 18 and 75 years old with a cervical HPV16 infection that either progressed to CIN3+ or cleared (not recorded which). The CDR3 DNA, read in part, is TGTGCCAGCAGCCTCGCGGACACC. It yields the protein CASSLADT. The complete CDR3 protein is CASSLADTIYF.